The 2 T cell receptor beta chains below come from one sample, sequenced in a study of Graves' ophthalmopathy and Graves' hyperthyroidism. From RNA, the CDR3 regions of TCR beta chains were amplified and sequenced. Amplification began with first-round RT-PCR using HTBI primers, then second-round multiplex PCR was performed. TCRdb recomputed calls from the multiplex PCR reads with MiXCR, one row per CDR3 protein. The data hold fewer than 400,000 distinct CDR3 sequences, with about 18% observed a single time. The sequenced sample was peripheral blood. These receptors all come from a woman between 18 and 30 years old with Graves' ophthalmopathy.

The count of this clonotype is one. The gene calls are TRBV6-1 and TRBJ2-2; D unclear. Germline V gene lookup returns CDR1 MNHNS and CDR2 SASEGT. Trimming took 7 bases from V and 4 from J, leaving 10 bases between them. The CDR3 consists of 13 residues. The CDR3 coding sequence is TGTGCCAGCACTACGACAACCACCGGGGAGCTGTTTTTT. The encoded protein is CASTTTTTGELFF.

This clonotype was seen at least ten times. The chain joins TRBV29-1 to TRBJ1-1, with D possibly being TRBD1 (5 bases). From germline, CDR1 is SQVTM and CDR2 ANQGSEA. Trimming took off 3 bases at V and 4 bases at J, with 15 bases between the two ends. The CDR3 is made up of 14 amino acids. The CDR3 nucleotides are TGCAGCGTTGACGGGGGAGGGTCTGGCACTGAAGCTTTCTTT. Amino acid sequence: CSVDGGGSGTEAFF. Full variable domain (remainder filled in from reference TRBV29-1 and TRBJ1-1): SAVISQKPSRDICQRGTSLTIQCQVDSQVTMMFWYRQQPGQSLTLIATANQGSEATYESGFVIDKFPISRPNLTFSTLTVSNMSPEDSSIYLCSVDGGGSGTEAFFGQGTRLTVV.